The present T cell receptor (beta chain) was sequenced within a study of T cells in Graves' hyperthyroidism and ophthalmopathy (dated by TCRdb to between 2017 and 2020). About the investigation overall: Peripheral blood samples were taken at the time of initial diagnosis, prior to any treatment. To identify TCR V-J signatures that set the groups apart, the researchers used a discovery cohort of 95 to 100 patients, made up of around 40 with Graves' ophthalmopathy and some 56 with stable Graves' hyperthyroidism. An independent validation cohort of under 20 hyperthyroidism patients and more than 15 patients who later progressed to ophthalmopathy tested prospective prediction of ophthalmopathy. The approximately 90 discovery patients were divided at random into training and test sets in a 7:3 ratio. The study also compared thyroid tissue and blood T-cell repertoires from more than five Graves' hyperthyroidism patients. After blood sampling, hyperthyroidism patients were treated with methimazole at a starting dose of 30 mg daily, and ophthalmopathy patients were treated with high-dose intravenous methylprednisolone. The paper describes TCR Vbeta CDR3 sequencing of 130 to 150 peripheral blood samples, made up of 43 ophthalmopathy patients, roughly 75 hyperthyroidism patients and approximately 17 progressor patients. What the research found in general, with its limitations: No statistical method was used to set the sample size in advance, and investigators knew the group allocation. In cross-validation, a model built on a 13 V-J signature told ophthalmopathy apart from stable hyperthyroidism with 85% to 90% sensitivity and 81% to 82% specificity, and in testing the same model reached 80%/75%. Most expanded thyroid clonotypes (frequency above 0.001) were also detected in blood, suggesting blood repertoires may reflect thyroid immune responses. During validation, the model predicted progression to ophthalmopathy a median of approximately 7 months ahead of onset, with around 71% sensitivity and 72.22% specificity.

Sequences SGHRS (CDR1) and YFSETQ (CDR2) are obtained from the germline V gene. Inclusive of the bounding cysteine and phenylalanine, the CDR3 is 21 residues long. The sequence is cut down to CDR3 DNA, 63 bases in frame from base 1. The junction shows trimming of 4 bases on V and 1 base on J, and the gene matches do not reach 18 bases of it. A patient counted as having stable Graves' hyperthyroidism if no progression to ophthalmopathy occurred over 18 months of follow-up. The hyperthyroidism patients were between 18 and 65 years old and newly diagnosed, with a disease duration of less than 2 months. Any patient with an uncontrolled infection, another autoimmune disease, pregnancy or lactation was excluded. Diagnoses relied on clinical symptoms, serum thyroxine and TRAb, thyroid ultrasound and orbital computed tomography. Ficoll-Paque density gradient centrifugation was used to isolate PBMCs from about 9 ml of fresh peripheral blood. Total RNA was extracted using Trizol reagent, and RNA quality was assessed on an Agilent 2100 Bioanalyzer.

Comment on this clonotype: It has no known antigen specificity. Base qualities were left out, and no much larger clone turns up one base away.

Amplification of TCR beta CDR3 regions was carried out from RNA transcripts. A first-round RT-PCR of the TCR CDR3 used the HTBI primer set with the Qiagen OneStep RT-PCR kit. Libraries were constructed in a second round of multiplex PCR, after which size selection and purification were carried out. The libraries were sequenced on an Illumina HiSeq2000 using paired-end 100 bp reads. The original pipeline was this. Raw data were processed with SOAPnuke, discarding reads with adapters, uncalled bases, mean Phred below 15, or no exact constant-primer or identifier match. High-quality paired reads were merged with COPE v1.2.5, and unique nucleotide sequences were defined as clonotypes. Clonotypes were aligned to IMGT TRBV, TRBD and TRBJ reference segments using MiTCR v1.1. Only V-J combinations with frequency above 0.0001, covering 99.2% of repertoires, were analysed. A TCS score was defined as the ratio between F50 (clonal expansion) and ExV (chaos), using BLOSUM62-based TCRdist between CDR3 peptides within each V-J. Welch's t-statistics and random forest reduced 500 to 550 V-J features to about 12, which were used in a naive Bayes classifier (R e1071). TCRdb cleaned the public reads at Q25 with fastp, built clones with MiXCR and kept in-frame beta chains. CDR3 protein sequences are deduplicated, and each keeps its most common genes and DNA. These V and J calls derive from TCRdb rather than the authors' analysis. The sample data list approximately 560,000 distinct CDR3 sequences, and 15% to 19% of these were observed just once. Under 8% of the sample rests with the top ten.

The receptor was isolated from a woman under 40 with Graves' hyperthyroidism. Specimen: blood. The sequence is built from TRBV5-1 and TRBJ1-5, and TRBD1 matches 12 of the central bases. CDR3 region: CASSPGSTGTGGFVSNQPQHF. The nucleotides are TGCGCCAGCAGCCCCGGATCTACCGGGACAGGGGGCTTTGTGAGCAATCAGCCCCAGCATTTT.